This note documents a single T cell receptor beta chain sequence. The antigen remains undetermined. The data derive from a study of neoadjuvant anti-PD-1 for oral cavity cancer. Study information: Nivolumab at 3 mg/kg was mostly given biweekly, three to four doses, pre-surgery. Non-progressing patients received a fourth nivolumab dose near day 43, then surgery on days 50-56. Whole-study results and caveats: Pretreatment Treg/Th17 ratio correlated inversely with post-treatment tumor clonality.

Most tumor samples had approximately 4.6 ug input DNA in two replicates. Data came from immunoSEQ multiplex PCR; TCRdb stores just in-frame clones and leaves some out. The sample shows around 24,000 clones, under 30% of them seen only once. There are 15 residues in the CDR3. V trimming: 0 bases; J trimming: 7 bases; junction bases outside the gene matches: 4. Germline V gene sequence: CDR1 SGHRS, CDR2 YFSETQ. The time point here: after neoadjuvant nivolumab, at surgical resection. This chain uses TRBV5-1 with TRBJ2-7; 13 bases map to TRBD2. This sequence was found in a person aged 35 to 85 with oral cavity squamous cell carcinoma. The input for sequencing was tumor tissue, taken after nivolumab (anti-PD-1) treatment. The CDR3 sequence is CASSLGTSGSGEQYF. CDR3 DNA sequence: TGCGCCAGCAGCTTGGGGACTAGCGGGAGCGGGGAGCAGTACTTC.